This T cell receptor beta chain derives from a study of Ad26.COV2.S vaccination and SARS-CoV-2 variants. About the study: Recipients of Ad26.COV2.S got it intramuscularly, once or twice 56 days apart.

The CDR3 consists of 16 residues. CDR1 MNHEY and CDR2 SVGEGT come from the germline V gene. V lost 5 bases and J lost 5; bases outside the gene matches: 11. Study-level results: There was a possibility that the TCR breadth and depth analyses underestimated total T cell responses. Substantial breadth in spike-specific CD8+ and CD4+ T cell responses was reportedly seen after vaccination.

Concerning this clone: Its antigen is unknown.

The treatment here: around 19 received Ad26.COV2.S at low or high dose, single or two shots; about 5 received placebo; per-sample allocation not given. The study sampled participants on day 63 after the first vaccine or placebo injection. Libraries were prepared by immunoSEQ multiplex PCR; TCRdb keeps only in-frame clonotypes and omits some of them. The sample records roughly 380,000 clones, roughly 84% being singletons. The input for sequencing was peripheral blood, taken in a trial of Ad26.COV2.S vaccine versus placebo. The chain recombines TRBV6-2 or TRBV6-3 with TRBJ2-1; 8 bases fit TRBD2. This TCR came from a person between 18 and 65 years old who received the Ad26.COV2.S COVID-19 vaccine or a placebo. The CDR3 protein is CASSPVRLANNNEQFF. The CDR3 DNA follows: TGTGCCAGCAGTCCCGTGCGACTAGCGAATAACAATGAGCAGTTCTTC.